The 30 T cell receptor beta chains given below trace back to one sample, sequenced in a study of blood T cell repertoires in COVID-19. Profiling relied on immunoSEQ multiplex PCR, and the TCRdb table lists in-frame clones only, not all of them. The table includes 25,000 or so clones, roughly 80% detected once. The sample consisted of peripheral blood. These receptors were taken from a human donor in a cohort sampled during active COVID-19.

The chain is built from TRBV6-5 and TRBJ2-3; no reliable D call. V gave up 5 bases and J gave up 2 bases, with 8 bases separating them. Germline CDR1 and CDR2: MNHEY and SVGAGI. The CDR3 covers 13 residues. In DNA, the CDR3 is TGTGCCAGCAGTATGGCTTTCACAGATACGCAGTATTTT. As protein: CASSMAFTDTQYF.

The rearrangement joins TRBV4-1 to TRBJ1-1; D is ambiguous. This CDR3 contains 14 residues. With 0 bases removed from V and 1 base from J, the gap between germline ends came to 6 bases. Per germline, CDR1 MGHRA and CDR2 YSYEKL. CDR3 nucleotides: TGCGCCAGCAGCCAAGATCGGGGGAACACTGAAGCTTTCTTT. Translating gives CASSQDRGNTEAFF.

This clone is labeled as medium-sized. The V call is TRBV14, the J call TRBJ1-2; D possibly corresponds to TRBD1 (6 bases). Germline V lookup: CDR1 SGHDN, CDR2 FVKESK. V was shortened by 0 bases and J by 2 bases, with 13 bases between the two germline ends. The CDR3 totals 16 residues. The CDR3 bases are TGTGCCAGCAGCCAAGATCTGGGCAGGGGCAACTATGGCTACACCTTC. This codes for CASSQDLGRGNYGYTF. The full variable domain, rest sourced from reference TRBV14 and TRBJ1-2, is EAGVTQFPSHSVIEKGQTVTLRCDPISGHDNLYWYRRVMGKEIKFLLHFVKESKQDESGMPNNRFLAERTGGTYSTLKVQPAELEDSGVYFCASSQDLGRGNYGYTFGSGTRLTVV.

The rearrangement links TRBV7-2 to TRBJ2-2, with D perhaps TRBD2 (6 bases). The CDR3 is 15 amino acids. Germline V gene lookup returns CDR1 SGHTA and CDR2 FQGNSA. The CDR3 DNA reads as TGTGCTAACTCCCGGGGCGGGGTGAACACCGGGGAGCTGTTTTTT. It specifies CANSRGGVNTGELFF. The complete variable domain, with remaining parts taken from reference TRBV7-2 and TRBJ2-2, reads GAGVSQSPSNKVTEKGKDVELRCDPISGHTALYWYRQSLGQGLEFLIYFQGNSAPDKSGLPSDRFSAERTGGSVSTLTIQRTQQEDSAVYLCANSRGGVNTGELFFGEGSRLTVL.

The CDR3 loop reads CASSLAAAGGLSYNEQFF. The CDR3 DNA follows: TGTGCCAGCAGCTTAGCCGCAGCGGGGGGCCTTTCCTACAATGAGCAGTTCTTC. The chain couples TRBV7-2 to TRBJ2-1, with 9 bases lining up with TRBD2. The ends lost 0 bases at V and 1 base at J; junction bases unmatched: 7. The CDR3 loop spans 18 amino acids. CDR1 is SGHTA, CDR2 FQGNSA, per germline.

The chain uses TRBV2 and TRBJ2-3; 7 bases match TRBD1. The CDR3 consists of 17 residues. The germline CDR1 and CDR2 sequences are SNHLY and FYNNEI. Unmatched junction bases numbered 14, after V lost 6 bases and J lost 2 bases. This CDR3 reads CASSENPGGPATDTQYF. CDR3 sequence (DNA): TGTGCCAGCAGCGAAAACCCAGGGGGTCCCGCCACAGATACGCAGTATTTT. Complete variable domain (other parts from reference TRBV2 and TRBJ2-3): EPEVTQTPSHQVTQMGQEVILRCVPISNHLYFYWYRQILGQKVEFLVSFYNNEISEKSEIFDDQFSVERPDGSNFTLKIRSTKLEDSAMYFCASSENPGGPATDTQYFGPGTRLTVL.

The chain is built from TRBV7-9 and TRBJ2-5, with a possible D match to TRBD2 (6 bases). The CDR3 is 14 residues long. V lost 0 bases and J 4 bases, leaving 9 bases between the germline ends. The germline gives CDR1 SEHNR, CDR2 FQNEAQ (reference sequence). In DNA form, the CDR3 reads TGTGCCAGCAGCTTAGCTAGCGGCGTAGAGACCCAGTACTTC. It codes for CASSLASGVETQYF.

This rearrangement joins TRBV11-2 to TRBJ2-1; 7 bases map to TRBD2. This CDR3 has 15 residues. V lost 9 bases to trimming and J lost 6 bases; unmatched junction nucleotides: 14. The germline V gene has CDR1 SGHAT and CDR2 FQNNGV. The chain's CDR3 is CASTDRGPSGNEQFF. CDR3 bases: TGTGCCAGTACTGATAGGGGCCCTAGCGGCAATGAGCAGTTCTTC.

This chain links TRBV6-5 with TRBJ1-1, with D hard to call. This CDR3 is built from 15 residues. CDR1 MNHEY and CDR2 SVGAGI come from the germline V gene. V lost 6 bases and J 0 bases, leaving 14 bases between the germline ends. Here the CDR3 DNA reads TGTGCCAGCAGACACCCACGAGGGATGAACACTGAAGCTTTCTTT. Protein sequence: CASRHPRGMNTEAFF.

In DNA form, the CDR3 reads TGTGCCAGCAGCTTAAAATCGGGGAAAAATGAGCAGTTCTTC. It yields the protein CASSLKSGKNEQFF. This chain uses TRBV7-2 with TRBJ2-1, with D possibly being TRBD2 (5 bases). This CDR3 is 14 amino acids long. The germline CDR1 and CDR2 sequences are SGHTA and FQGNSA. Trimming removed 2 bases at V and 7 bases at J, with 12 bases between.

This chain joins TRBV7-2 and TRBJ2-1; TRBD2 is a possible D gene (6 bases). With 4 bases removed from V and 7 bases from J, the gap between germline ends came to 17 bases. This CDR3 spans 15 amino acids. The germline gives CDR1 SGHTA, CDR2 FQGNSA. Here the CDR3 reads CASSSPGPGRNEQFF. The CDR3 DNA sequence: TGTGCCAGCAGCTCCCCGGGCCCCGGGAGAAATGAGCAGTTCTTC.

In its sample, this clone is medium-sized. The rearrangement joins TRBV6-2 or TRBV6-3 to TRBJ2-7; maybe TRBD2 (5 bases). CDR1 and CDR2 (germline): MNHEY, SVGEGT. The CDR3 spans 15 residues. Between the trimmed V and J ends, which lost 2 bases and 1 base, there was a span of 12 bases. CDR3 DNA: TGTGCCAGCAGTTACGGGATAGCGTCTTCCTACGAGCAGTACTTC. It is translated as CASSYGIASSYEQYF.

With regard to this clone: The same CDR3 also results from other DNA sequences found in this sample. This chain joins TRBV4-3 and TRBJ2-1; TRBD2 is a possible D gene (6 bases). CDR3 length: 15 amino acids. Germline V gene data show CDR1 as LGHNA and CDR2 as YSLEER. Trimming stripped 3 bases from V and 7 bases from J, with 16 bases between. The CDR3 DNA reads TGCGCCAGCAGCCACCTGACTAGTGGGACTAATGAGCAGTTCTTC. Residues: CASSHLTSGTNEQFF.

This chain links TRBV6-1 with TRBJ2-7, with D maybe TRBD2 (7 bases). V was trimmed by 2 bases and J by 4 bases, leaving 15 bases between them. The germline V gene encodes CDR1 MNHNS and CDR2 SASEGT. The CDR3 sequence is 15 residues long. CDR3 in DNA: TGTGCCAGCAGTGAATTTACCGGGGGGCTTTACGAGCAGTACTTC. Its protein product is CASSEFTGGLYEQYF.

This chain joins TRBV20-1 and TRBJ2-1; 9 bases align to TRBD2. Germline CDR1 reads DFQATT; CDR2 reads SNEGSKA (reference sequence). J was trimmed by 7 bases and V by 3 bases; bases with no gene match: 4. There are 13 residues in the CDR3. The CDR3 DNA reads TGCAGTGCTAGTCGGCTAGCGGGGAATGAGCAGTTCTTC. Amino acid sequence: CSASRLAGNEQFF.

The chain has TRBV9 and TRBJ2-7, with a weak D call TRBD2 (5 bases). Germline assignment: CDR1 SGDLS and CDR2 YYNGEE. Trimming cost V 0 bases and J 1 base, with 11 bases left between them. This CDR3 comprises 15 residues. In DNA form, the CDR3 reads TGTGCCAGCAGCGTAGAGGCAGGCGGGTCCTACGAGCAGTACTTC. The encoded protein is CASSVEAGGSYEQYF. Based on the CDR3 plus reference TRBV9 and TRBJ2-7, the full variable domain is DSGVTQTPKHLITATGQRVTLRCSPRSGDLSVYWYQQSLDQGLQFLIQYYNGEERAKGNILERFSAQQFPDLHSELNLSSLELGDSALYFCASSVEAGGSYEQYFGPGTRLTVT.

The V call is TRBV28, the J call TRBJ1-2; D remains unclear. The CDR3 is 17 amino acids. V lost 6 bases and J 2 bases, leaving 22 bases between the germline ends. The V gene's germline CDR1 is MDHEN and CDR2 SYDVKM. In nucleotides, the CDR3 is TGTGCCAGCAGCTCCCGGCGACAAATTATTGTAAACTATGGCTACACCTTC. Translation gives CASSSRRQIIVNYGYTF.

This chain uses TRBV28 with TRBJ2-5, with a weak D call TRBD2 (5 bases). Trimming stripped 5 bases from V and 3 bases from J, with 19 bases between. Germline lookup yields CDR1 MDHEN and CDR2 SYDVKM. There are 16 residues in the CDR3. The CDR3 sequence is CASSAPGSDGKETQYF. As DNA, the CDR3 is TGTGCCAGCAGTGCACCCGGATCAGACGGGAAAGAGACCCAGTACTTC.

The chain employs TRBV19 and TRBJ2-1; D uncertain. The CDR3 runs to 12 residues. The V and J ends lost 5 bases and 7 bases respectively, with 9 bases between them. Germline CDR1 reads LNHDA; CDR2 reads SQIVND (reference sequence). In DNA, the CDR3 is TGTGCCAGTAGTCTACCGCCGAATGAGCAGTTCTTC. Its protein is CASSLPPNEQFF.

The gene calls are TRBV28 and TRBJ2-2, with 7 bases matching TRBD2. The CDR3 has 16 residues. V lost 2 bases, J lost 4 bases, and 7 bases stayed unmatched. Germline CDR1 reads MDHEN; CDR2 reads SYDVKM. The chain's CDR3 is CASSLVGREGTGELFF. For the CDR3, the DNA is TGTGCCAGCAGTTTAGTTGGGAGGGAGGGCACCGGGGAGCTGTTTTTT.

This chain connects TRBV2 to TRBJ2-5; TRBD2 agrees at 8 bases. This CDR3 is 15 amino acids long. Trimming at V came to 10 bases and at J to 0 bases, leaving 10 bases not matched to a gene. The germline CDR1 and CDR2 sequences are SNHLY and FYNNEI. Here the CDR3 DNA reads TGTGCCACCCGGGGGAGGACTAGCAACCAAGAGACCCAGTACTTC. Amino acids: CATRGRTSNQETQYF.

The chain employs TRBV6-1 and TRBJ1-1; tentatively, D is TRBD1 (5 bases). V was trimmed by 2 bases and J by 1 base, leaving 11 bases between them. CDR1 is MNHNS, CDR2 SASEGT, per germline. This CDR3 is built from 15 residues. CDR3 DNA sequence: TGTGCCAGCAGTGAAATCGGGCAGGGGAACACTGAAGCTTTCTTT. Amino acid sequence: CASSEIGQGNTEAFF.

The chain carries TRBV5-4 and TRBJ1-2, with D tentatively TRBD1 (6 bases). The CDR3 extends over 14 amino acids. V was clipped by 2 bases and J by 4 bases, with 12 bases between them. The germline V gene encodes CDR1 SGHNT and CDR2 YYREEE (reference sequence). The CDR3, as DNA: TGTGCCAGCAGCTTCGACAGGAGAACCTATGGCTACACCTTC. Translated: CASSFDRRTYGYTF.

The chain carries TRBV14 and TRBJ2-7; D may be TRBD2 (5 bases). The V and J ends lost 0 bases and 6 bases respectively, with 15 bases between them. Germline V gene lookup returns CDR1 SGHDN and CDR2 FVKESK. There are 15 residues in the CDR3. For the CDR3, the DNA is TGTGCCAGCAGCCAAGAGAGAGGACTGACCTCCGAGCAGTACTTC. Encoded protein: CASSQERGLTSEQYF.

V is TRBV29-1 and J is TRBJ1-2; the D gene is possibly TRBD1 (6 bases). The CDR3 spans 15 residues. Germline V CDR1 and CDR2: SQVTM, ANQGSEA. V shed 0 bases and J shed 7 bases, with 18 bases lying between them. The CDR3 loop reads CSVEDLTRGVIGYTF. DNA for the CDR3: TGCAGCGTTGAAGATCTTACCAGGGGAGTTATTGGCTACACCTTC.

The DNA of the CDR3 is TGTGCCAGCAGTGAAGCCGGGACTAGCGGGAGCCTGGGGGAGACCCAGTACTTC. Translation: CASSEAGTSGSLGETQYF. The J gene is TRBJ2-5, the V gene TRBV2; the match to TRBD2 covers 14 bases. This CDR3 contains 18 residues. Losses at the gene ends were 0 bases for V and 5 bases for J; bases not matched to a gene: 8. CDR1 and CDR2 from the germline V gene are SNHLY and FYNNEI. The full variable domain, with the rest looked up from reference TRBV2 and TRBJ2-5, is EPEVTQTPSHQVTQMGQEVILRCVPISNHLYFYWYRQILGQKVEFLVSFYNNEISEKSEIFDDQFSVERPDGSNFTLKIRSTKLEDSAMYFCASSEAGTSGSLGETQYFGPGTRLLVL.

The CDR3 region has the DNA TGTGCCAGCAGTGGGCTAGCTAACGGGGAGCTGTTTTTT. This gives the protein CASSGLANGELFF. V and J are TRBV25-1 and TRBJ2-2, with D possibly TRBD2 on 5 matching bases. Germline CDR1 MGHDK, CDR2 SYGVNS. CDR3 length: 13 residues. Trimming removed 4 bases from V and 7 bases from J, with 10 bases in between. The variable domain in full, completed from reference TRBV25-1 and TRBJ2-2, reads EADIYQTPRYLVIGTGKKITLECSQTMGHDKMYWYQQDPGMELHLIHYSYGVNSTEKGDLSSESTVSRIRTEHFPLTLESARPSHTSQYLCASSGLANGELFFGEGSRLTVL.

The rearrangement links TRBV7-9 to TRBJ1-6; tentative D call: TRBD1 (6 bases). V lost 4 bases and J lost 9, with 19 bases in between. Germline CDR1 reads SEHNR; CDR2 reads FQNEAQ (reference sequence). The CDR3 is 16 amino acids. The CDR3 DNA sequence: TGTGCCAGCAGCTCCAATCAGGGGTTTGGTGGTTCACCCCTCCACTTT. This translates into CASSSNQGFGGSPLHF.

The rearrangement links TRBV9 to TRBJ2-2; TRBD2 matches at 7 bases. V was clipped by 2 bases and J by 5 bases; unmatched bases: 6. Germline V CDR1 and CDR2: SGDLS, YYNGEE. This CDR3 is built from 15 residues. CDR3 DNA: TGTGCCAGCAGCGTCAGCGGGACTCCGACCGGGGAGCTGTTTTTT. It encodes CASSVSGTPTGELFF.

V and J are TRBV19 and TRBJ1-1; unclear D gene. Germline V gene sequence: CDR1 LNHDA, CDR2 SQIVND (reference sequence). V was shortened by 9 bases and J by 3 bases, with 20 bases between the two germline ends. The CDR3 is 15 amino acids. The CDR3 coding sequence is TGTGCCAGCTCCGGGTGGCAGGACGGGGACACTGAAGCTTTCTTT. Its protein is CASSGWQDGDTEAFF.